The 29 T cell receptor beta chains listed next were all sequenced from one sample in a study of cytomegalovirus exposure and HLA in healthy donors. The PCR had 60 Vbeta and 13 Jbeta primers. Here immunoSEQ multiplex PCR was the method, and the copy in TCRdb shows in-frame clones only, minus some. The top ten hold less than 8% of the sample, which has 85,000 to 100,000 clones, just under 80% seen once. Source material: PBMCs. All receptors come from a man aged 30 to 45 in good health and CMV-seronegative.

There are a few counts of this clone. The chain uses TRBV30 and TRBJ2-2, with TRBD1 identical over 10 bases. Germline lookup yields CDR1 GTSNPN and CDR2 SVGIG (reference sequence). Losses at the gene ends were 5 bases for V and 5 bases for J; bases not matched to a gene: 2. The CDR3 is made up of 13 amino acids. The CDR3 sequence is CAWDRGHTGELFF. The CDR3 DNA follows: TGTGCCTGGGACAGGGGGCATACCGGGGAGCTGTTTTTT.

The chain is built from TRBV5-1 and TRBJ2-5; the D gene is possibly TRBD1 (6 bases). The CDR3 runs 13 residues. Germline V lookup: CDR1 SGHRS, CDR2 YFSETQ. Trimming removed 4 bases from V and 2 bases from J, with 9 bases in between. The CDR3 DNA is TGCGCCAGCAGCGTTGGACAGCAAGAGACCCAGTACTTC. This sequence encodes CASSVGQQETQYF.

The chain couples TRBV7-9 to TRBJ1-1; 10 nucleotides line up with TRBD1. V shed 3 bases and J 2 bases; nucleotides not matched to a gene: 3. The CDR3 runs 15 residues. CDR1 SEHNR and CDR2 FQNEAQ come from the germline V gene (reference sequence). The CDR3 protein is CASSLDRGVNTEAFF. In DNA, the CDR3 is TGTGCCAGCAGCTTGGACAGGGGGGTCAACACTGAAGCTTTCTTT.

The chain employs TRBV4-1 and TRBJ1-1, with D unclear. CDR1 is MGHRA, CDR2 YSYEKL, per germline. V was cut by 4 bases and J by 11 bases, with 11 bases left in between. The CDR3 has 11 amino acids. The CDR3 region is CASSLGRRAFF. The CDR3 DNA sequence: TGCGCCAGCAGCCTGGGGAGGCGGGCTTTCTTT.

There are a few counts of this clone. V and J are TRBV11-2 and TRBJ2-5, with TRBD1 matching over 7 bases. V shed 2 bases, J shed 5 bases, and the junction held 5 bases outside the gene matches. CDR3 length: 14 amino acids. Germline V gene lookup returns CDR1 SGHAT and CDR2 FQNNGV. The CDR3 DNA reads as TGTGCCAGCAGCTTACGCGGCAGGGGGGAGACCCAGTACTTC. Translation gives CASSLRGRGETQYF. Full variable domain (rest looked up from reference TRBV11-2 and TRBJ2-5): EAGVAQSPRYKIIEKRQSVAFWCNPISGHATLYWYQQILGQGPKLLIQFQNNGVVDDSQLPKDRFSAERLKGVDSTLKIQPAKLEDSAVYLCASSLRGRGETQYFGPGTRLLVL.

The V gene is TRBV25-1, the J gene TRBJ1-1; D remains unclear. Between the trimmed V and J ends, which lost 1 base and 2 bases, there was a span of 8 bases. Germline values: CDR1 MGHDK, CDR2 SYGVNS. This CDR3 is built from 14 residues. The CDR3 coding sequence is TGTGCCAGCAGTGAATCTTACAGAAACACTGAAGCTTTCTTT. It translates to CASSESYRNTEAFF.

This clone was counted a few times. The gene calls are TRBV6-1 and TRBJ2-4; a weak D match, TRBD2 (6 bases). Between the trimmed V and J ends, which lost 1 base and 1 base, there was a span of 17 bases. The CDR3 loop spans 18 amino acids. The V gene's germline CDR1 is MNHNS and CDR2 SASEGT. The CDR3 region has the DNA TGTGCCAGCAGTGAAGAGGTCTCGCGGGGTCGGGCCAAAAACATTCAGTACTTC. Its protein is CASSEEVSRGRAKNIQYF.

The CDR3 coding sequence is TGTGCCAGCAGCGTCGGGAGCTCCTATAATTCACCCCTCCACTTT. Translating gives CASSVGSSYNSPLHF. V is TRBV9 and J is TRBJ1-6; no definite D call. Trimming took 2 bases from V and 0 from J, leaving 6 bases between them. The CDR3 contains 15 residues. Germline V lookup: CDR1 SGDLS, CDR2 YYNGEE.

This chain uses TRBV15 with TRBJ1-5, with no clear D. There are 14 residues in the CDR3. Per the germline V gene, CDR1 is LNHNV and CDR2 is YYDKDF (reference sequence). The V gene lost 1 base and the J gene lost 1 base, with 5 bases spanning the gap. Here the CDR3 DNA reads TGTGCCACCAGCAGAGGCCGGAGCAATCAGCCCCAGCATTTT. The encoded protein is CATSRGRSNQPQHF.

The J gene is TRBJ1-2, the V gene TRBV4-3; 10 nucleotides align to TRBD1. J lost 4 bases, V lost 3 bases, and 8 bases had no gene match. Per germline, CDR1 LGHNA and CDR2 YSLEER. This CDR3 has 16 amino acids. The CDR3 region has the DNA TGCGCCAGCAGCCACCGGGACAGGGGAATTTCCTATGGCTACACCTTC. It translates to CASSHRDRGISYGYTF.

CDR3 sequence reads: CAISESYWTNDEQYF. Here the CDR3 DNA reads TGTGCCATCAGTGAGTCGTATTGGACTAACGACGAGCAGTACTTC. The chain has TRBV10-3 and TRBJ2-7; D possibly corresponds to TRBD2 (6 bases). The CDR3 covers 15 residues. Germline CDR1 and CDR2: ENHRY and SYGVKD. The V end was cut by 0 bases, the J end by 5 bases, with 14 bases between.

This clone occurred a few times. Here the CDR3 DNA reads TGCGCCAGCAGCCAAAGGAGACAGTTCAATCAGCCCCAGCATTTT. Its translation is CASSQRRQFNQPQHF. V gene TRBV4-1 combines with J gene TRBJ1-5; D is perhaps TRBD1 (5 bases). The CDR3 has 15 amino acids. Germline V gene sequence: CDR1 MGHRA, CDR2 YSYEKL. V shed 2 bases and J shed 3 bases, with 11 bases lying between them.

V usage is TRBV29-1 and J usage is TRBJ2-5; 9 bases line up with TRBD1. In germline, CDR1 is SQVTM, CDR2 ANQGSEA. V was clipped by 3 bases and J by 4 bases; unmatched bases: 3. CDR3 length: 13 residues. The CDR3 loop reads CSVERGQGETQYF. Written as DNA, the CDR3 is TGCAGCGTTGAGCGGGGACAGGGAGAGACCCAGTACTTC.

Points on this clone: The same CDR3 also results from other DNA sequences found in this sample. The chain couples TRBV7-9 to TRBJ2-3, with 11 nucleotides matching TRBD2. The CDR3 loop spans 18 amino acids. Germline-derived CDR1 and CDR2 are SEHNR and FQNEAQ (reference sequence). Losses at the gene ends were 4 bases for V and 2 bases for J; bases not matched to a gene: 11. The CDR3 sequence is CASSYLQASGGYTDTQYF. DNA of the CDR3: TGTGCCAGCAGCTACCTCCAGGCTAGCGGGGGGTACACAGATACGCAGTATTTT. Variable domain in full (rest from reference TRBV7-9 and TRBJ2-3): DTGVSQNPRHKITKRGQNVTFRCDPISEHNRLYWYRQTLGQGPEFLTYFQNEAQLEKSRLLSDRFSAERPKGSFSTLEIQRTEQGDSAMYLCASSYLQASGGYTDTQYFGPGTRLTVL.

V and J are TRBV7-9 and TRBJ1-1; D is uncertain. Germline V gene lookup returns CDR1 SEHNR and CDR2 FQNEAQ (reference sequence). The CDR3 spans 12 residues. Deletions cut 6 bases from V and 4 bases from J, with 9 bases between. As DNA, the CDR3 is TGTGCCAGCAGGGAGGGAGCCACTGAAGCTTTCTTT. Amino acid sequence: CASREGATEAFF. Supplemented by reference TRBV7-9 and TRBJ1-1, the full variable domain reads DTGVSQNPRHKITKRGQNVTFRCDPISEHNRLYWYRQTLGQGPEFLTYFQNEAQLEKSRLLSDRFSAERPKGSFSTLEIQRTEQGDSAMYLCASREGATEAFFGQGTRLTVV.

The gene calls are TRBV7-9 and TRBJ2-2; D unclear. The V end was cut by 1 base, the J end by 1 base, with 7 bases between. The CDR3 is 15 residues long. Germline V gene lookup returns CDR1 SEHNR and CDR2 FQNEAQ (reference sequence). The CDR3 loop reads CASSLVRVNTGELFF. The CDR3 nucleotides are TGTGCCAGCAGCTTAGTTCGGGTGAACACCGGGGAGCTGTTTTTT. The whole variable domain, remainder taken from reference TRBV7-9 and TRBJ2-2, is DTGVSQNPRHKITKRGQNVTFRCDPISEHNRLYWYRQTLGQGPEFLTYFQNEAQLEKSRLLSDRFSAERPKGSFSTLEIQRTEQGDSAMYLCASSLVRVNTGELFFGEGSRLTVL.

This clone has only a few counts. The V and J genes are TRBV5-1 and TRBJ2-5, with TRBD2 identical over 14 bases. Germline lookup yields CDR1 SGHRS and CDR2 YFSETQ. This CDR3 has 19 amino acids. V shed 6 bases, J shed 0 bases, and the junction held 13 bases outside the gene matches. The CDR3 DNA sequence: TGCGCCAGCACCCCACGACTAGCGGGAGGGCTACCGTACCAAGAGACCCAGTACTTC. Its translation: CASTPRLAGGLPYQETQYF.

The V call is TRBV4-3, the J call TRBJ2-7; 8 bases agree with TRBD1. CDR3 length equals 14 residues. The germline V gene encodes CDR1 LGHNA and CDR2 YSLEER. V was pared by 4 bases and J by 4 bases, with 6 bases of the junction left unmatched. CDR3 DNA: TGCGCCAGCAGCCCGCGTCAGGGGGCGTACGAGCAGTACTTC. Its protein is CASSPRQGAYEQYF.

This chain joins TRBV9 and TRBJ1-2; 9 bases line up with TRBD1. The V segment lost 3 bases and the J segment 3 bases; nucleotides outside the gene matches: 15. There are 18 residues in the CDR3. Germline loops: CDR1 SGDLS, CDR2 YYNGEE. The CDR3, as DNA: TGTGCCAGCAGCGGAACCGGGACAGGGTTTGAGCGGTACTATGGCTACACCTTC. Protein sequence: CASSGTGTGFERYYGYTF.

The CDR3 loop reads CASSFQPKEETQYF. The DNA of the CDR3 is TGTGCCAGCAGTTTCCAACCCAAAGAGGAGACCCAGTACTTC. V and J are TRBV6-5 and TRBJ2-5; D remains unclear. V lost 4 bases, J lost 5 bases, and 14 bases lay in between. Germline V gives CDR1 MNHEY, CDR2 SVGAGI. The CDR3 sequence is 14 residues long.

This chain links TRBV28 with TRBJ1-4, with D hard to call. The CDR3 has 13 residues. Trimming cost V 10 bases and J 0 bases, with 9 bases left between them. Germline CDR1 MDHEN, CDR2 SYDVKM. The CDR3 spells CATSPSTNEKLFF. DNA for the CDR3: TGTGCCACCTCCCCCTCAACTAATGAAAAACTGTTTTTT.

The V call is TRBV5-1, the J call TRBJ2-7, with 7 bases fitting TRBD2. In germline, CDR1 is SGHRS, CDR2 YFSETQ. V lost 3 bases and J lost 0; bases outside the gene matches: 6. The CDR3 has 15 amino acids. Written as DNA, the CDR3 is TGCGCCAGCAGCTGGGGGGGGTTGAGCTCCTACGAGCAGTACTTC. Its translation is CASSWGGLSSYEQYF.

V and J are TRBV5-1 and TRBJ1-1; no clear D gene. V was shortened by 2 bases and J by 0 bases, with 5 bases between the two germline ends. The CDR3 spans 13 residues. The V gene's germline CDR1 is SGHRS and CDR2 YFSETQ. The CDR3 DNA is TGCGCCAGCAGCTTCGGGTTGAACACTGAAGCTTTCTTT. Translation: CASSFGLNTEAFF.

The chain recombines TRBV2 with TRBJ2-5; 8 nucleotides align to TRBD1. There are 16 residues in the CDR3. Losses at the gene ends were 4 bases for V and 4 bases for J; bases not matched to a gene: 11. Germline V gene sequence: CDR1 SNHLY, CDR2 FYNNEI. The CDR3 loop reads CASSARDRLRGETQYF. The CDR3 DNA sequence: TGTGCCAGCAGTGCCCGGGACAGGCTCCGTGGAGAGACCCAGTACTTC.

V usage is TRBV5-1 and J usage is TRBJ2-1, with 13 positions matching TRBD2. The germline V gene encodes CDR1 SGHRS and CDR2 YFSETQ. V gave up 2 bases and J gave up 6 bases; unmatched junction bases: 5. The CDR3 is 16 residues long. The CDR3 DNA is TGCGCCAGCAGCTTATTTACTAGCGGGGGGGCCAATGAGCAGTTCTTC. Residues: CASSLFTSGGANEQFF.

The gene calls are TRBV11-2 and TRBJ2-7; the match to TRBD2 covers 9 bases. CDR1 is SGHAT, CDR2 FQNNGV, per germline. Unmatched junction bases numbered 8, after V lost 4 bases and J lost 4 bases. The CDR3 contains 15 residues. The CDR3, as DNA: TGTGCCAGCAGCTCTCTTAGCGGGAGAGGGTACGAGCAGTACTTC. This encodes CASSSLSGRGYEQYF.

The chain links TRBV5-6 to TRBJ2-1; TRBD2 matches 8 bases. CDR3 size: 18 residues. Looked up from germline, CDR1 is SGHDT and CDR2 is YYEEEE. The J segment lost 8 bases and the V segment lost 0 bases, leaving 16 bases of the junction unmatched. Here the CDR3 reads CASSLGATWRGAADEQFF. CDR3 coding DNA: TGTGCCAGCAGCTTGGGGGCTACATGGCGGGGGGCTGCGGATGAGCAGTTCTTC.

The rearrangement joins TRBV30 to TRBJ2-7; D uncertain. Germline-derived CDR1 and CDR2 are GTSNPN and SVGIG (reference sequence). The V gene lost 0 bases and the J gene lost 3 bases, with 9 bases spanning the gap. This CDR3 region has 13 residues. The CDR3 DNA follows: TGTGCCTGGAGTGTAATGGCATTCTACGAGCAGTACTTC. Amino acids: CAWSVMAFYEQYF.

The chain links TRBV27 to TRBJ2-1; D might be TRBD2 (5 bases). The V gene's germline CDR1 is MNHEY and CDR2 SMNVEV (reference sequence). V lost 3 bases and J lost 8, with 11 bases in between. This CDR3 region has 13 residues. CDR3 nucleotide sequence: TGTGCCAGCAGTTTCGTCGGGAATGATGAGCAGTTCTTC. It specifies CASSFVGNDEQFF.